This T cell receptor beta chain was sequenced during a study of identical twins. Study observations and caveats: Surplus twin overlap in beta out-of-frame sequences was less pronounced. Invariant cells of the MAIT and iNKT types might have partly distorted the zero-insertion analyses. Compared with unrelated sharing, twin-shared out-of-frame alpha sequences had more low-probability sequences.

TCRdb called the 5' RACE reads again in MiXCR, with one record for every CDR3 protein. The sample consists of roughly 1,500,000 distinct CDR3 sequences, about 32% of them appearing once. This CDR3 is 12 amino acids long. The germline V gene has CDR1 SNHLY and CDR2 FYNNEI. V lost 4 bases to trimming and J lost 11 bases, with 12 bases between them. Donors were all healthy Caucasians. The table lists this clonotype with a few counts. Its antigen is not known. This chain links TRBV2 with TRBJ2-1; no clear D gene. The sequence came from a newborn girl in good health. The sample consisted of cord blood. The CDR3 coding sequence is TGTGCCAGCAGTGGGACGGCCTCGAAGCAGTTCTTC. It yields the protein CASSGTASKQFF.